Listed below are T cell receptor beta chains from one sample, sequenced in a study of CD8 T cells in ankylosing spondylitis. MiXCR was run by TCRdb on the 5' RACE reads, yielding one entry per CDR3 protein. The sample consists of roughly 230,000 distinct CDR3 sequences, over 15% of them appearing once. Sample: blood, either unsorted or a sorted T cell fraction (not recorded which). The receptor set was obtained from a male donor with ankylosing spondylitis or in good health (not recorded which). Both conserved end residues are part of each CDR3.

J gene: TRBJ1-1; V gene: TRBV10-3; CDR3 protein: CAISEMGPWDTEAFF
J gene: TRBJ1-5; V gene: TRBV19; CDR3 protein: CASSILGMHQPQHF
J gene: TRBJ2-7; V gene: TRBV15; CDR3 protein: CATSSRTWDEQYF
J gene: TRBJ2-7; V gene: TRBV7-6; CDR3 protein: CASSYGTGTSEQYF
J gene: TRBJ1-5; V gene: TRBV25-1; CDR3 protein: CASSESSKDNQPQHF
J gene: TRBJ2-7; V gene: TRBV7-6; CDR3 protein: CASSLSAGGPSYEQYF
J gene: TRBJ2-7; V gene: TRBV10-3; CDR3 protein: CAISPTGSPYEQYF
J gene: TRBJ2-5; V gene: TRBV9; CDR3 protein: CASSVGVSQETQYF
J gene: TRBJ2-3; V gene: TRBV27; CDR3 protein: CASSLWAGNLADTQYF
J gene: TRBJ2-2; V gene: TRBV7-8; CDR3 protein: CASSLTGGPTDTGELFF
J gene: TRBJ1-1; V gene: TRBV7-9; CDR3 protein: CASSQTGDREAFF
J gene: TRBJ1-5; V gene: TRBV5-1; CDR3 protein: CASSLTRGGQPQHF
J gene: TRBJ2-1; V gene: TRBV12-3/TRBV12-4; CDR3 protein: CASSSTTPNNEQFF
J gene: TRBJ2-1; V gene: TRBV6-2/TRBV6-3; CDR3 protein: CASNIGARSFF
J gene: TRBJ1-2; V gene: TRBV20-1; CDR3 protein: CSANFGTGSNYGYTF
J gene: TRBJ2-7; V gene: TRBV29-1; CDR3 protein: CSVESLAGGPGEQYF
J gene: TRBJ2-2; V gene: TRBV24-1; CDR3 protein: CATSRGRTGELFF
J gene: TRBJ2-5; V gene: TRBV11-2; CDR3 protein: CASSYSGRQETQYF
J gene: TRBJ2-7; V gene: TRBV7-8; CDR3 protein: CASSLASGLAGISYEQYF
J gene: TRBJ1-5; V gene: TRBV27; CDR3 protein: CASSYNQPQHF
J gene: TRBJ2-7; V gene: TRBV7-2; CDR3 protein: CASSNHNGPYEQYF
J gene: TRBJ2-7; V gene: TRBV20-1; CDR3 protein: CSARIQQGETYEQYF
J gene: TRBJ2-7; V gene: TRBV7-8; CDR3 protein: CASSTTRAGGHEQYF
J gene: TRBJ2-1; V gene: TRBV11-1; CDR3 protein: CASSSRDRRSGPRYNEQFF
J gene: TRBJ2-2; V gene: TRBV24-1; CDR3 protein: CATSDLGFLGGELFF
J gene: TRBJ2-1; V gene: TRBV6-5; CDR3 protein: CASSYGGGSYNEQFF
J gene: TRBJ2-7; V gene: TRBV12-3/TRBV12-4; CDR3 protein: CASSLEGPGIEQYF
J gene: TRBJ2-5; V gene: TRBV7-9; CDR3 protein: CASSLAGAIQETQYF
J gene: TRBJ2-1; V gene: TRBV20-1; CDR3 protein: CSARDEVAGNEQFF
J gene: TRBJ2-7; V gene: TRBV20-1; CDR3 protein: CSARHGQGEYEQYF
J gene: TRBJ1-1; V gene: TRBV24-1; CDR3 protein: CATSDVGGTEAFF
J gene: TRBJ2-7; V gene: TRBV25-1; CDR3 protein: CASTESLGRDSYEQYF
J gene: TRBJ2-3; V gene: TRBV12-3/TRBV12-4; CDR3 protein: CASSLEGGRPAPSTDTQYF
J gene: TRBJ2-3; V gene: TRBV2; CDR3 protein: CASIGLAGRTDTQYF
J gene: TRBJ2-1; V gene: TRBV2; CDR3 protein: CASSEGTTSYQGDEQFF
J gene: TRBJ2-1; V gene: TRBV27; CDR3 protein: CASSPGTGRNEQFF
J gene: TRBJ2-3; V gene: TRBV5-5; CDR3 protein: CASSLVASLITTDTQYF
J gene: TRBJ1-6; V gene: TRBV4-1; CDR3 protein: CASSQEGGSPLHF
J gene: TRBJ2-7; V gene: TRBV9; CDR3 protein: CASSVSGTGIYEQYF
J gene: TRBJ1-2; V gene: TRBV7-9; CDR3 protein: CASSLVGSDYYGYTF
J gene: TRBJ1-1; V gene: TRBV5-1; CDR3 protein: CASSLVSGTAFF
J gene: TRBJ2-5; V gene: TRBV20-1; CDR3 protein: CSAATTGLDETQYF
J gene: TRBJ2-2; V gene: TRBV10-3; CDR3 protein: CAIRGFGELFF
J gene: TRBJ2-7; V gene: TRBV19; CDR3 protein: CASSIFPEAYEQYF
J gene: TRBJ2-3; V gene: TRBV6-2/TRBV6-3; CDR3 protein: CASTQRGEREGPGNTDTQYF
J gene: TRBJ2-7; V gene: TRBV4-3; CDR3 protein: CASSQDASAGGPYEQYF
J gene: TRBJ2-7; V gene: TRBV7-2; CDR3 protein: CASSLPGSSYEQYF
J gene: TRBJ2-1; V gene: TRBV29-1; CDR3 protein: CSVEGQGGYEQFF
J gene: TRBJ2-1; V gene: TRBV15; CDR3 protein: CATSRDGGDEQFF
J gene: TRBJ2-7; V gene: TRBV4-3; CDR3 protein: CASSQDLGIAGRSYEQYF
J gene: TRBJ2-7; V gene: TRBV29-1; CDR3 protein: CSVKTGRRPYEQYF